This T cell receptor beta chain was profiled in a study of OX40 agonist ivuxolimab in advanced cancers. Study summary: Patient treatment consisted of intravenous ivuxolimab administration every 2 weeks at 0.01 to 10 mg/kg.

Trimming removed 10 bases from V and 0 bases from J; junction bases left unmatched: 8. Germline CDR1 SGHNT, CDR2 YYREEE (reference sequence). The CDR3 is made up of 14 amino acids. General study results and limits: Certain nonresponders likewise exhibited a low normalized T-cell clonal expansion. The study found that CD8+ T cells averaged more expanded clones than CD4+.

Produced via immunoSEQ multiplex PCR; TCRdb's table is partial and in-frame only. The sample holds roughly 76,000 clones, approximately 86% seen once. For this clone: Its target is unknown.

This TCR was sampled from an adult with an advanced solid tumor such as melanoma, head and neck, liver or kidney cancer. This rearrangement joins TRBV5-4 to TRBJ2-5, with 8 positions matching TRBD2. Material: CD4+ or CD8+ T cells sorted from blood, obtained in a trial of the OX40 agonist ivuxolimab. The CDR3 protein is CAAGVAGYQETQYF. For the CDR3, the DNA is TGTGCCGCCGGGGTAGCGGGGTACCAAGAGACCCAGTACTTC.